The clone carrying this T cell receptor (beta chain) was seen more than once but under ten times. What it recognizes is unknown. Via MiXCR, TCRdb re-called the 5' RACE reads, giving one row per CDR3 protein. This table holds around 340,000 distinct CDR3 sequences, approximately 22% found once. The data were obtained in a study of CD8 T cells in ankylosing spondylitis. Whole-study results and caveats: Significant enrichment of disease-linked clones was reportedly seen in matched ankylosing spondylitis synovial fluid. Characteristic, it appeared, of ankylosing spondylitis blood was a TCR beta motif of 7 or 8 highly homologous variants.

This sequence originates from a male donor with ankylosing spondylitis or in good health (not recorded which). Material: blood, either unsorted or a sorted T cell fraction (not recorded which).

CDR3 protein: CASSMLAVAYEQYF. CDR3 DNA sequence: TGTGCCAGCAGCATGCTAGCGGTTGCCTACGAGCAGTACTTC. The rearrangement joins TRBV11-2 to TRBJ2-7; 7 bases are a match to TRBD2. Germline V gene data show CDR1 as SGHAT and CDR2 as FQNNGV. With 5 bases clipped from V and 2 bases from J, the junction kept 6 bases outside the gene matches. This CDR3 has 14 amino acids.